One and the same sample provided the 32 T cell receptor beta chains below, sequenced in a study of T cell responses to AZD1222 COVID-19 vaccine. Data came from immunoSEQ multiplex PCR; TCRdb stores just in-frame clones and leaves some out. The data contain 150,000 to 200,000 clones, about nine tenths of them seen just once; the ten biggest clones take up roughly 2.5%. The material sequenced was peripheral blood, taken on day 0 of AZD1222 vaccination. The receptor source for this set is an adult in good health.

The rearrangement joins TRBV7-2 to TRBJ2-7, with D uncertain. With 6 bases removed from V and 6 bases from J, the gap between germline ends came to 24 bases. The CDR3 contains 16 residues. The germline V gene has CDR1 SGHTA and CDR2 FQGNSA. CDR3 DNA sequence: TGTGCCAGCAGTCGCATCAGGACCACCCCCCCTCTCGAGCAGTACTTC. Protein product: CASSRIRTTPPLEQYF.

The gene calls are TRBV5-1 and TRBJ1-1, with D possibly matching TRBD1 (6 bases). V was pared by 2 bases and J by 5 bases, with 13 bases between. CDR1 is SGHRS, CDR2 YFSETQ, per germline. The CDR3 loop spans 14 amino acids. The CDR3, as DNA: TGCGCCAGCAGCTTCGGGGGGGCGAAGACTGAAGCTTTCTTT. Translating it yields CASSFGGAKTEAFF.

The chain uses TRBV15 and TRBJ2-7; 7 bases line up with TRBD1. Trimming cost V 6 bases and J 0 bases; bases outside gene matches: 8. This CDR3 spans 15 amino acids. The germline gives CDR1 LNHNV, CDR2 YYDKDF (reference sequence). The CDR3 DNA sequence: TGTGCCACCAGTACCGGACAGGTACCCTCCTACGAGCAGTACTTC. Encoded protein: CATSTGQVPSYEQYF.

J is TRBJ1-2 and V is TRBV4-2, with TRBD1 identical over 7 bases. The ends lost 0 bases at V and 4 bases at J; junction bases unmatched: 8. The germline V gene encodes CDR1 LGHNA and CDR2 YNFKEQ. This CDR3 spans 16 amino acids. This chain's CDR3 is CASSQETNRGSYGYTF. CDR3 coding DNA: TGTGCCAGCAGCCAAGAGACGAACAGGGGAAGCTATGGCTACACCTTC.

With regard to this clone: Other DNA sequences in this specimen translate into the identical CDR3. The V call is TRBV7-6, the J call TRBJ2-7, with TRBD1 identical over 7 bases. Germline lookup yields CDR1 SGHVS and CDR2 FNYEAQ. V lost 5 bases, J lost 3 bases, and 7 bases stayed unmatched. This CDR3 region has 14 residues. DNA for the CDR3: TGTGCCAGCAGCCCAACAGGGGCCAACTACGAGCAGTACTTC. It translates to CASSPTGANYEQYF.

The chain recombines TRBV18 with TRBJ2-1; D call uncertain. V lost 1 base and J lost 6, with 13 bases in between. This CDR3 is built from 15 residues. Germline assignment: CDR1 KGHSH and CDR2 LQKENI. The DNA of the CDR3 is TGTGCCAGCTCACCACTGGGGTCCCCAGGCAATGAGCAGTTCTTC. Its protein product is CASSPLGSPGNEQFF.

This rearrangement joins TRBV29-1 to TRBJ2-5, with 10 bases aligning to TRBD1. The germline CDR1 and CDR2 sequences are SQVTM and ANQGSEA. V gave up 1 base and J gave up 5 bases; unmatched junction bases: 10. The length of the CDR3 is 16 residues. The CDR3 protein is CSVEVQRDRGGETQYF. DNA of the CDR3: TGCAGCGTTGAAGTCCAGCGGGACAGGGGTGGGGAGACCCAGTACTTC.

This chain connects TRBV15 to TRBJ1-2; unclear D gene. Trimming took 0 bases from V and 2 from J, leaving 7 bases between them. From germline, CDR1 is LNHNV and CDR2 YYDKDF (reference sequence). The CDR3 runs to 14 residues. The CDR3 nucleotides read TGTGCCACCAGCAGAGACAAGTTCAACTATGGCTACACCTTC. It translates to CATSRDKFNYGYTF.

The chain links TRBV30 to TRBJ2-2; D not certain. V was cut by 2 bases and J by 2 bases, with 3 bases left in between. The CDR3 runs 12 residues. From germline, CDR1 is GTSNPN and CDR2 SVGIG (reference sequence). In DNA, the CDR3 is TGTGCCTGGAGTCTCAACACCGGGGAGCTGTTTTTT. This translates into CAWSLNTGELFF. The full variable domain, with the rest looked up from reference TRBV30 and TRBJ2-2, is SQTIHQWPATLVQPVGSPLSLECTVEGTSNPNLYWYRQAAGRGLQLLFYSVGIGQISSEVPQNLSASRPQDRQFILSSKKLLLSDSGFYLCAWSLNTGELFFGEGSRLTVL.

V is TRBV11-3 and J is TRBJ2-2; the D gene is possibly TRBD1 (6 bases). Germline V gene lookup returns CDR1 SGHNT and CDR2 YENEEA. Between the trimmed V and J ends, which lost 5 bases and 0 bases, there was a span of 13 bases. This CDR3 region has 16 residues. CDR3 loop: CASSLAGTSNTGELFF. The CDR3 nucleotides are TGTGCCAGCAGCCTAGCCGGGACATCGAACACCGGGGAGCTGTTTTTT.

The V and J genes are TRBV6-5 and TRBJ2-1; 11 bases align to TRBD2. Germline loops: CDR1 MNHEY, CDR2 SVGAGI. The CDR3 length is 14 residues. J was trimmed by 8 bases and V by 7 bases; bases with no gene match: 7. CDR3 bases: TGTGCCAGCAAGGTAGCGGGAGGGTTCTATGAGCAGTTCTTC. It is translated as CASKVAGGFYEQFF.

The J gene is TRBJ1-2, the V gene TRBV20-1, with D tentatively TRBD1 (6 bases). The germline CDR1 and CDR2 sequences are DFQATT and SNEGSKA (reference sequence). This CDR3 has 11 residues. V gave up 5 bases and J gave up 4 bases, with 8 bases separating them. CDR3 region: CSAVQGYGYTF. DNA of the CDR3: TGCAGTGCTGTACAGGGCTATGGCTACACCTTC.

The chain couples TRBV19 to TRBJ1-2, with no clear D. Germline values: CDR1 LNHDA, CDR2 SQIVND (reference sequence). Trimming took 6 bases from V and 6 from J, leaving 14 bases between them. This CDR3 comprises 13 residues. Here the CDR3 DNA reads TGTGCCAGTAGCCCACGGGGATTCCATGGCTACACCTTC. Translating it yields CASSPRGFHGYTF.

This chain links TRBV28 with TRBJ1-3; D gene unclear. Per germline, CDR1 MDHEN and CDR2 SYDVKM. Trimming stripped 6 bases from V and 0 bases from J, with 12 bases between. This CDR3 is built from 15 residues. CDR3 residues: CASRGVAPSGNTIYF. CDR3 bases: TGTGCCAGCAGGGGCGTGGCTCCCTCTGGAAACACCATATATTTT.

The chain joins TRBV18 to TRBJ2-1, with 11 bases that match TRBD2. The ends lost 0 bases at V and 2 bases at J; junction bases unmatched: 3. The CDR3 consists of 17 residues. Germline loops: CDR1 KGHSH, CDR2 LQKENI. The DNA for the CDR3 is TGTGCCAGCTCACCACCCGGACTAGCGGGCCCCTACAATGAGCAGTTCTTC. Its protein product is CASSPPGLAGPYNEQFF.

The V and J genes are TRBV4-1 and TRBJ2-7; D is unresolved. Germline V gene lookup returns CDR1 MGHRA and CDR2 YSYEKL. The CDR3 is 16 residues long. With 1 base removed from V and 0 bases from J, the gap between germline ends came to 13 bases. Here the CDR3 reads CASSQGPPGTSYEQYF. DNA for the CDR3: TGCGCCAGCAGCCAAGGGCCCCCGGGCACCTCCTACGAGCAGTACTTC.

The V gene is TRBV7-6, the J gene TRBJ2-7, with TRBD2 matching 11 bases. V lost 5 bases, J lost 4 bases, and 10 bases stayed unmatched. CDR1 SGHVS and CDR2 FNYEAQ come from the germline V gene. The CDR3 is 16 amino acids. Here the CDR3 reads CASSAGTSGRFYEQYF. CDR3 DNA sequence: TGTGCCAGCAGCGCAGGGACTAGCGGCCGTTTTTACGAGCAGTACTTC.

This chain connects TRBV5-8 to TRBJ1-5; 8 bases match TRBD1. Germline CDR1 and CDR2: SGHTS and YDEGEE. Trimming at V came to 4 bases and at J to 7 bases, leaving 16 bases not matched to a gene. The CDR3 is 17 residues long. CDR3 sequence reads: CASSPGQGVGRIQPQHF. The CDR3 DNA reads TGTGCCAGCAGCCCTGGACAGGGCGTCGGGAGAATCCAGCCCCAGCATTTT.

The rearrangement links TRBV6-4 to TRBJ2-7, with D tentatively TRBD1 or TRBD2 (5 bases each). This CDR3 comprises 13 residues. Germline CDR1 MRHNA, CDR2 SNTAGT. V lost 0 bases to trimming and J lost 9 bases, with 12 bases between them. CDR3 sequence (DNA): TGTGCCAGCAGTGACTCTCAGCAGGGACGGCAGTACTTC. This encodes CASSDSQQGRQYF.

The rearrangement uses TRBV13 and TRBJ1-1, with D possibly being TRBD1 (6 bases). V was clipped by 5 bases and J by 4 bases, with 17 bases between them. CDR1 and CDR2 from the germline V gene are PRHDT and FYEKMQ (reference sequence). This CDR3 has 15 amino acids. The CDR3 DNA follows: TGTGCCAGCAGCGGGGAGACAGGTGAAGGCACTGAAGCTTTCTTT. It encodes CASSGETGEGTEAFF.

The chain has TRBV25-1 and TRBJ1-4; D gene uncertain. With 7 bases removed from V and 7 bases from J, the gap between germline ends came to 10 bases. Germline V gene sequence: CDR1 MGHDK, CDR2 SYGVNS. The CDR3 is made up of 12 amino acids. The CDR3 DNA reads TGTGCCAGCAACGGGCTGGGTGAAAAACTGTTTTTT. It is translated as CASNGLGEKLFF.

The chain uses TRBV27 and TRBJ2-1, with 10 bases aligning to TRBD1. V was clipped by 4 bases and J by 8 bases; unmatched bases: 11. This CDR3 comprises 16 residues. Germline values: CDR1 MNHEY, CDR2 SMNVEV (reference sequence). The CDR3, as DNA: TGTGCCAGCAGTTCCCAATCCGGGACAGGGGAGTATGAGCAGTTCTTC. Amino acids: CASSSQSGTGEYEQFF.

The chain recombines TRBV6-4 with TRBJ2-1; 8 bases agree with TRBD2. The V gene's germline CDR1 is MRHNA and CDR2 SNTAGT. This CDR3 spans 13 amino acids. V was clipped by 2 bases and J by 9 bases; unmatched bases: 3. CDR3 coding DNA: TGTGCCAGCAGTGACGGACTAGCCTCTGAGCAGTTCTTC. Amino acid sequence: CASSDGLASEQFF.

This clone was counted a single time. The CDR3 here is CASSPQGRTEAFF. The CDR3 DNA sequence: TGTGCCAGCAGTCCCCAGGGACGGACTGAAGCTTTCTTT. This chain uses TRBV6-5 with TRBJ1-1, with D possibly matching TRBD1 (5 bases). V was trimmed by 5 bases and J by 5 bases, leaving 12 bases between them. Looked up from germline, CDR1 is MNHEY and CDR2 is SVGAGI. The CDR3 has 13 amino acids.

The chain joins TRBV5-1 to TRBJ1-2; 7 positions match TRBD1. The germline gives CDR1 SGHRS, CDR2 YFSETQ. Trimming at V came to 3 bases and at J to 5 bases, leaving 10 bases not matched to a gene. This CDR3 is 15 amino acids long. CDR3 loop: CASSWATGDPYGYTF. CDR3 coding DNA: TGCGCCAGCAGCTGGGCAACAGGGGACCCTTATGGCTACACCTTC.

J is TRBJ1-1 and V is TRBV11-2, with 8 bases aligning to TRBD1. Germline-derived CDR1 and CDR2 are SGHAT and FQNNGV. The length of the CDR3 is 16 residues. The junction had 9 bases not matched to a gene; V was cut back by 1 base and J by 5 bases. CDR3 sequence: CASSLGGTGQGTEAFF. CDR3 sequence (DNA): TGTGCCAGCAGCTTAGGAGGGACAGGACAAGGGACTGAAGCTTTCTTT.

The V call is TRBV9, the J call TRBJ2-1; 10 nucleotides align to TRBD2. The V gene end was trimmed by 2 bases and the J gene end by 5 bases; junction bases not matched to a gene: 4. The CDR3 spans 15 residues. Germline V gene lookup returns CDR1 SGDLS and CDR2 YYNGEE. CDR3 sequence: CASSVLSGGDNEQFF. CDR3 DNA: TGTGCCAGCAGCGTTTTAAGCGGGGGGGACAATGAGCAGTTCTTC.

This clone showed up just once. V is TRBV12-3 or TRBV12-4 and J is TRBJ1-2; a possible D gene is TRBD1 (5 bases). The CDR3 runs to 13 residues. V was pared by 4 bases and J by 4 bases, with 10 bases between. The CDR3 sequence is CASSWGTSYGYTF. The CDR3 DNA reads TGTGCCAGCAGTTGGGGGACTAGCTATGGCTACACCTTC.

V usage is TRBV4-1 and J usage is TRBJ2-7, with 7 bases identical to TRBD2. CDR3 length: 14 amino acids. The V gene's germline CDR1 is MGHRA and CDR2 YSYEKL. V shed 0 bases, J shed 4 bases, and the junction held 3 bases outside the gene matches. The CDR3 DNA reads as TGCGCCAGCAGCCAAGATCCGGGAGGATACGAGCAGTACTTC. This gives the protein CASSQDPGGYEQYF.

V is TRBV6-1 and J is TRBJ2-5; tentatively, D is TRBD2 (6 bases). V lost 1 base to trimming and J lost 1 base, with 7 bases between them. Per the germline V gene, CDR1 is MNHNS and CDR2 is SASEGT. The CDR3 loop spans 14 amino acids. In DNA form, the CDR3 reads TGTGCCAGCAGTGAAGTTAGCGGCCAAGAGACCCAGTACTTC. The encoded protein is CASSEVSGQETQYF.

The V gene is TRBV5-1, the J gene TRBJ2-3; 8 positions match TRBD1. V was pared by 3 bases and J by 1 base, with 4 bases of the junction left unmatched. The CDR3 is 15 amino acids. Germline loops: CDR1 SGHRS, CDR2 YFSETQ. CDR3 nucleotides: TGCGCCAGCAGCTCCCCGGGACAGGGCACAGATACGCAGTATTTT. Translating gives CASSSPGQGTDTQYF.

The chain is built from TRBV7-2 and TRBJ1-2; D perhaps matches TRBD1 (5 bases). The length of the CDR3 is 13 residues. CDR1 SGHTA and CDR2 FQGNSA come from the germline V gene. Trimming pared 3 bases from V and 7 bases from J, leaving 12 bases between. The CDR3: CASSLRRGGGYTF. CDR3 sequence (DNA): TGTGCCAGCAGCTTGCGGCGGGGGGGTGGCTACACCTTC.